This T cell receptor beta chain was captured by sequencing in a study of T cells in Graves' hyperthyroidism and ophthalmopathy (dated by TCRdb to the late 2010s). Regarding the complete study: Peripheral blood samples were taken at initial diagnosis, before any treatment was given. To identify distinguishing TCR V-J signatures, a discovery cohort of around 100 patients was used, comprising 43 with Graves' ophthalmopathy and under 60 with stable Graves' hyperthyroidism. Whether ophthalmopathy could be predicted prospectively was tested in an independent validation cohort made up of under 20 hyperthyroidism patients plus 17 patients who later progressed to ophthalmopathy. The 100 or so discovery patients were randomly split 7:3 into training and test sets. The study also compared thyroid tissue and blood T-cell repertoires from five or six Graves' hyperthyroidism patients. After sampling, hyperthyroidism patients received methimazole starting at 30 mg daily, and ophthalmopathy patients received high-dose intravenous methylprednisolone. TCR Vbeta CDR3 sequencing of 120 to 150 peripheral blood samples (roughly 41 ophthalmopathy, approximately 80 hyperthyroidism and some 17 progressor patients) is reported in the paper. General findings and caveats noted by the study authors: A model built on a 13 V-J signature distinguished ophthalmopathy from stable hyperthyroidism, reaching roughly 88% sensitivity and about 81% specificity in cross-validation and 80%/75% in testing. No statistical method was used to fix the sample size in advance, and group allocation was not hidden from the investigators. During validation, the model predicted progression to ophthalmopathy a median of approximately 7 months ahead of onset, with around 70% sensitivity and 72% to 80% specificity. Most expanded thyroid clonotypes (frequency above 0.001) were also found in blood, which suggests that blood repertoires may mirror thyroid immune responses.

Worth noting for this clonotype: Its antigen is not yet known. Base qualities are missing; no much larger clone stands one base away.

Hyperthyroidism patients were newly diagnosed, had a disease duration of under 2 months, and were aged 18 to 65 years. The study excluded patients with uncontrolled infections, other autoimmune diseases, pregnancy or lactation. Clinical symptoms, serum thyroxine and TRAb, thyroid ultrasound, and orbital computed tomography formed the basis for the diagnoses. For progressor patients, blood was drawn at the first diagnosis of hyperthyroidism, before any ophthalmopathy symptoms had appeared. PBMCs were separated from 10 ml of fresh peripheral blood using Ficoll-Paque density gradient centrifugation. Patients classed as progressors first received a Graves' hyperthyroidism diagnosis and then went on to develop ophthalmopathy during follow-up. Trizol reagent was used to extract total RNA, and RNA quality was then checked on an Agilent 2100 Bioanalyzer. Amplification of TCR beta CDR3 regions was carried out from RNA transcripts. The TCR CDR3 was subjected to a first round of RT-PCR using the HTBI primer set and the Qiagen OneStep RT-PCR kit. A second multiplex PCR round built the libraries, followed by size selection and purification. Paired-end sequencing of the libraries was performed with 100 bp reads on an Illumina HiSeq2000. For the original study's pipeline: SOAPnuke was used to process the raw data, with reads discarded if the reads contained adapters or uncalled bases, had a mean Phred below 15, or lacked an exact constant-primer or identifier match. High-quality paired reads were merged with COPE v1.2.5, and unique nucleotide sequences were defined as clonotypes. Clonotypes were aligned to IMGT TRBV, TRBD and TRBJ reference segments using MiTCR v1.1. Only V-J combinations with frequency above 0.0001, covering 99.2% of repertoires, were analysed. A TCS score was defined as the ratio of F50 (clonal expansion) to E x V (chaos), with BLOSUM62-based TCRdist applied between CDR3 peptides within each V-J. Welch's t-statistics and random forest reduced 500 to 650 V-J features to 10 to 15, which were used in a naive Bayes classifier (R e1071). TCRdb reran the public reads through fastp at Q25 and MiXCR, keeping productive beta chains. CDR3 protein sequences are deduplicated, and each keeps its most common genes and DNA. The V and J calls and clone size come from TCRdb's table, not from the authors' own analysis. For this sample there are fewer than 450,000 distinct CDR3 sequences; roughly 17% appear just once. The ten top clones hold approximately 35% of the sample.

This TCR was recovered from a young woman with Graves' hyperthyroidism that later progressed to Graves' ophthalmopathy. Sequencing used blood.

The CDR3 is CASRNDGVGQETQYF. The sequenced DNA is TGTGCCAGCAGAAACGACGGGGTGGGGCAAGAGACCCAGTACTTC. The rearrangement joined TRBV2 to TRBJ2-5; the D gene is perhaps TRBD2, on 5 matching bases. From the cysteine up to the phenylalanine, the CDR3 has a length of 15 residues. Only CDR3 DNA remains: 45 bases, in frame from the first base. Trimming takes 6 bases from V and 2 bases from J, and the germline ends sit 16 bases apart. From the germline V gene, CDR1 is SNHLY and CDR2 is FYNNEI. Extended through the reference TRBV2 and TRBJ2-5 proteins, this CDR3 yields the full variable domain: EPEVTQTPSHQVTQMGQEVILRCVPISNHLYFYWYRQILGQKVEFLVSFYNNEISEKSEIFDDQFSVERPDGSNFTLKIRSTKLEDSAMYFCASRNDGVGQETQYFGPGTRLLVL.